This T cell receptor (beta chain) was observed in a study of T cells in Graves' hyperthyroidism and ophthalmopathy. TCR beta CDR3 regions were amplified from RNA. HTBI primers drove first-round RT-PCR of the TCR CDR3. TCRdb reprocessed the multiplex PCR reads with MiXCR, giving one entry per CDR3 protein. The sample includes 370,000 or so distinct CDR3 sequences, roughly 12% of them seen just once. This clonotype was found many times. The CDR3 runs to 13 residues. Trimming removed 2 bases from V and 7 bases from J, with 11 bases in between. Per germline, CDR1 MRHNA and CDR2 SNTAGT. Sequencing was performed on blood. The chain links TRBV6-4 to TRBJ1-1; D not certain. The source of this sequence is a man younger than 40 with Graves' hyperthyroidism that later progressed to Graves' ophthalmopathy. The CDR3 sequence is CASSDKRKGEAFF. The DNA of the CDR3 is TGTGCCAGCAGTGACAAGAGAAAGGGTGAAGCTTTCTTT.